This TCR beta chain was identified during a study of blood T cell repertoires in COVID-19. Only in-frame clones appear in the TCRdb table, and some are missing; sequencing was by immunoSEQ multiplex PCR. The sample has roughly 330,000 clones, around 82% seen once. The TCR sequence derives from a woman aged 45-60 years with acute or convalescent COVID-19. Material for sequencing was peripheral blood.

CDR3 residues: CASSYTSGDADTQYF. The CDR3 DNA follows: TGTGCCAGCAGTTACACTAGCGGGGATGCAGATACGCAGTATTTT. The genes are TRBV6-5 and TRBJ2-3, with 10 bases identical to TRBD2. From germline, CDR1 is MNHEY and CDR2 SVGAGI. J gave up 4 bases and V 2 bases, and 3 bases lay outside the gene matches. This CDR3 comprises 15 residues.